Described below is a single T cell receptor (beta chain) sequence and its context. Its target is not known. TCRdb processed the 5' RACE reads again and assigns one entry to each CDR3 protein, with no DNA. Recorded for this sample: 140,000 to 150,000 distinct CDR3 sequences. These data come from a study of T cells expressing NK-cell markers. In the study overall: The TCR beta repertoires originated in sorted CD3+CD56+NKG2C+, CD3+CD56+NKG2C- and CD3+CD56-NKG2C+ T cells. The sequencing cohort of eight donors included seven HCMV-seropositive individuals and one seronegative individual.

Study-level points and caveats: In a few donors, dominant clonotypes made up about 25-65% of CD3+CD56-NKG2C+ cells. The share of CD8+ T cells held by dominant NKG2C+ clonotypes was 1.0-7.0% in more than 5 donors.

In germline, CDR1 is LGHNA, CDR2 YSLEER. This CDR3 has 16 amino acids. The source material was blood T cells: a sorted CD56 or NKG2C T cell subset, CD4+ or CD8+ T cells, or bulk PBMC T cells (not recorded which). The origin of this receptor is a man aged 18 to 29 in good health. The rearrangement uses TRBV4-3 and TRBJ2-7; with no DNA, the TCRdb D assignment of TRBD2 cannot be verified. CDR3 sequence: CASSQSRLAVSYEQYF.